The rows below give T cell receptor beta chains drawn from one sample of a study of beta chain features in type 1 diabetes. Generated by immunoSEQ multiplex PCR, the TCRdb table keeps only in-frame clones and is missing some. Altogether about 140,000 clones are present, roughly 10% being singletons, with the ten largest covering less than 0.85%. The specimen was central memory CD4+ T cells from blood. Receptors were obtained from a woman between 40 and 50 years old in good health. Both conserved end residues are part of each CDR3. D genes are given only for firm matches. Clone size appears in some rows only: once, few, many, or a class for an expanded clone.

D gene	clone size	V gene	J gene	CDR3 protein	CDR3 DNA
TRBD2	NA	TRBV11-2	TRBJ2-1	CASSWGTSGKGEQFF	TGTGCCAGCAGCTGGGGGACTAGCGGAAAAGGGGAGCAGTTCTTC
TRBD1	NA	TRBV4-3	TRBJ2-1	CASSQESDRYNEQFF	TGCGCCAGCAGCCAAGAATCGGACAGGTACAATGAGCAGTTCTTC
TRBD1	NA	TRBV2	TRBJ2-7	CASRLRQGEQYF	TGTGCCAGCAGGCTCAGACAGGGGGAGCAGTACTTC
TRBD2	NA	TRBV5-1	TRBJ2-3	CASSSWTSGDRTDTQYF	TGCGCCAGCAGCTCGTGGACTAGCGGGGACCGCACAGATACGCAGTATTTT
TRBD2	NA	TRBV5-1	TRBJ2-7	CASSPLAGAGGEQYF	TGCGCCAGCAGCCCTCTAGCGGGGGCCGGGGGCGAGCAGTACTTC
NA	many	TRBV10-3	TRBJ1-1	CAASFGSEAFF	TGTGCCGCAAGCTTCGGTTCTGAAGCTTTCTTT
TRBD1	few	TRBV19	TRBJ1-5	CASSTSPLDRQGRKQPQHF	TGTGCCAGTAGTACCTCCCCTCTAGACAGACAGGGGAGGAAACAGCCCCAGCATTTT
TRBD1	NA	TRBV2	TRBJ2-6	CASSEGTGAGANVLTF	TGTGCCAGCAGTGAGGGGACAGGGGCTGGGGCCAACGTCCTGACTTTC
TRBD1	NA	TRBV6-6	TRBJ2-1	CASRNRGRNEQFF	TGTGCCAGCAGGAACAGGGGGCGCAATGAGCAGTTCTTC
NA	few	TRBV5-1	TRBJ2-7	CASSPQSIYEQYF	TGCGCCAGCAGCCCGCAGTCAATCTACGAGCAGTACTTC
NA	NA	TRBV10-3	TRBJ1-1	CAISDGATNTEAFF	TGTGCCATCAGTGATGGGGCTACGAACACTGAAGCTTTCTTT
NA	NA	TRBV6-1	TRBJ1-5	CAIGRGVTGDQPQHF	TGTGCCATCGGACGGGGCGTGACGGGGGATCAGCCCCAGCATTTT
TRBD2	NA	TRBV5-6	TRBJ2-7	CASSPLAGSSYEQYF	TGTGCCAGCAGCCCACTAGCGGGGAGCTCCTACGAGCAGTACTTC
NA	few	TRBV7-8	TRBJ1-1	CASSLGGGQGIEAFF	TGTGCCAGCAGCTTAGGCGGTGGTCAGGGGATAGAAGCTTTCTTT
TRBD2	many	TRBV4-1	TRBJ2-1	CASSQDPLAGSYNEQFF	TGCGCCAGCAGCCAAGATCCGCTAGCGGGGTCCTACAATGAGCAGTTCTTC
NA	NA	TRBV7-9	TRBJ1-3	CASSLGGDSGNTIYF	TGTGCCAGCAGCTTAGGAGGAGACTCTGGAAACACCATATATTTT
NA	few	TRBV5-4	TRBJ1-2	CASSFGTTNYGYTF	TGTGCCAGCAGCTTCGGGACAACTAACTATGGCTACACCTTC
TRBD1	few	TRBV2	TRBJ1-5	CASSRGQDSNQPQHF	TGTGCCAGCAGCAGGGGACAGGATAGCAATCAGCCCCAGCATTTT
TRBD1	NA	TRBV7-7	TRBJ2-7	CASSVGQIYEQYF	TGTGCTAGCAGCGTGGGACAGATCTACGAGCAGTACTTC
NA	once	TRBV7-8	TRBJ1-2	CASSPTDPSNYGYTF	TGTGCCAGCAGCCCGACAGACCCTTCTAACTATGGCTACACCTTC
NA	few	TRBV11-3	TRBJ2-3	CASSFPGPDTQYF	TGTGCCAGCAGCTTCCCAGGCCCAGATACGCAGTATTTT
NA	few	TRBV20-1	TRBJ2-7	CSARGTSEQYF	TGCAGTGCTAGGGGGACTTCCGAGCAGTACTTC
TRBD1	few	TRBV5-1	TRBJ2-7	CASSKDRAGEQYF	TGCGCCAGCAGCAAGGACAGGGCGGGCGAGCAGTACTTC
NA	few	TRBV13	TRBJ2-2	CASSFMRQSTGELFF	TGTGCCAGCAGCTTTATGCGACAGTCTACCGGGGAGCTGTTTTTT
NA	NA	TRBV5-4	TRBJ1-2	CASSLPTAPEGYTF	TGTGCCAGCAGCTTGCCCACAGCCCCGGAAGGCTACACCTTC
NA	NA	TRBV19	TRBJ1-6	CATRDGGAGSPLHF	TGTGCCACCAGAGATGGGGGCGCGGGTTCACCCCTCCACTTT
NA	NA	TRBV5-1	TRBJ1-2	CASSLEQGSYGYTF	TGCGCCAGCAGCTTGGAGCAGGGATCCTATGGCTACACCTTC
NA	few	TRBV7-9	TRBJ1-2	CASTETGSANYGYTF	TGTGCCTCTACTGAAACAGGGAGCGCTAACTATGGCTACACCTTC
TRBD1	NA	TRBV18	TRBJ2-2	CASSPRTGLNTGELFF	TGTGCCAGCTCACCGCGGACAGGGCTGAACACCGGGGAGCTGTTTTTT
NA	once	TRBV7-6	TRBJ1-2	CASSLLGGAGYGYTF	TGTGCCAGCAGCTTATTGGGCGGAGCGGGGTATGGCTACACCTTC
NA	NA	TRBV18	TRBJ1-1	CASSPPNVRGGTEAFF	TGTGCCAGCTCACCACCGAATGTTAGGGGGGGCACTGAAGCTTTCTTT
TRBD2	few	TRBV19	TRBJ2-5	CASGLAGGYGTETQYF	TGTGCCAGCGGACTAGCGGGGGGGTATGGGACTGAGACCCAGTACTTC
NA	many	TRBV5-1	TRBJ2-2	CASTRSNTGELFF	TGCGCCAGCACCCGGTCGAACACCGGGGAGCTGTTTTTT